Each of the 8 T cell receptor beta chains below was sequenced from the same sample in a study. One entry per CDR3 protein, called by TCRdb with MiXCR from the RT-PCR reads. The sample includes around 700,000 distinct CDR3 sequences, 12% to 15% of them seen just once. The sequenced sample was memory CD4+ T cells from blood. The source is a female donor in good health, serving as a healthy control.

J is TRBJ2-3 and V is TRBV6-2 or TRBV6-3; TRBD2 agrees at 13 bases. Germline V gene sequence: CDR1 MNHEY, CDR2 SVGEGT. This CDR3 is 15 amino acids long. V was pared by 4 bases and J by 8 bases, with 6 bases of the junction left unmatched. The CDR3: CASSSGTSGVATQYF. Written as DNA, the CDR3 is TGTGCCAGCAGTTCAGGGACTAGCGGGGTAGCTACGCAGTATTTT.

This clonotype was recorded a few times. The chain uses TRBV5-6 and TRBJ1-2, with no clear D. The germline gives CDR1 SGHDT, CDR2 YYEEEE. The CDR3 runs 11 residues. V lost 2 bases and J lost 6, with 5 bases in between. As DNA, the CDR3 is TGTGCCAGCAGCTTCGATAATGGCTACACCTTC. It encodes CASSFDNGYTF.

This clonotype has only a few counts. The chain links TRBV5-1 to TRBJ2-5; D not resolved. Germline lookup yields CDR1 SGHRS and CDR2 YFSETQ. V lost 4 bases, J lost 1 base, and 17 bases lay in between. CDR3 length: 16 residues. CDR3 protein: CASSLQSPGLQETQYF. The CDR3, as DNA: TGCGCCAGCAGCCTTCAGAGTCCGGGCCTCCAAGAGACCCAGTACTTC.

This clonotype showed up many times. The chain employs TRBV3-1 and TRBJ2-1; D is ambiguous. Germline CDR1 and CDR2: LGHDT and YNNKEL (reference sequence). The CDR3 consists of 14 residues. V shed 1 base and J shed 3 bases, with 7 bases lying between them. The CDR3 bases are TGTGCCAGCAGCCAAGTGTCAGGCTACAATGAGCAGTTCTTC. Its translation: CASSQVSGYNEQFF.

This clonotype has ten or more counts. The rearrangement links TRBV7-2 to TRBJ2-5; D possibly uses TRBD1 or TRBD2 (5 bases each). Germline loops: CDR1 SGHTA, CDR2 FQGNSA. V dropped 2 bases and J dropped 0 bases, with 16 bases sitting between them. The CDR3 extends over 17 amino acids. For the CDR3, the DNA is TGTGCCAGCAGCTTACCCAAGTTCGGGACCCACCAAGAGACCCAGTACTTC. Protein sequence: CASSLPKFGTHQETQYF.

V usage is TRBV6-5 and J usage is TRBJ1-2; D gene ambiguous. V was clipped by 7 bases and J by 2 bases, with 11 bases between them. Germline CDR1 is MNHEY and CDR2 is SVGAGI. This CDR3 spans 13 amino acids. The CDR3 DNA is TGTGCCAGCACCGGACTCAAGAACTATGGCTACACCTTC. Encoded protein: CASTGLKNYGYTF.

This clonotype was seen more than once but under ten times. The rearrangement joins TRBV20-1 to TRBJ1-1; no reliable D call. Looked up from germline, CDR1 is DFQATT and CDR2 is SNEGSKA (reference sequence). Trimming took 2 bases from V and 3 from J, leaving 19 bases between them. The CDR3 contains 16 residues. The CDR3, as DNA: TGCAGTGCTAGATTTCCCAACTCCCGGCGGGACACTGAAGCTTTCTTT. It translates to CSARFPNSRRDTEAFF.

The CDR3 region has the DNA TGCAGTGCAAGGAATATGGGTTCCTACGAGCAGTACTTC. Translating it yields CSARNMGSYEQYF. The rearrangement links TRBV20-1 to TRBJ2-7; D is undetermined. The CDR3 loop spans 13 amino acids. Trimming removed 6 bases from V and 1 base from J, with 13 bases in between. CDR1 and CDR2 (germline): DFQATT, SNEGSKA (reference sequence).